These 25 T cell receptor beta chains came from one sample sequenced in a study of shared clonotypes between healthy human individuals. Using immunoSEQ multiplex PCR, the repertoire was profiled, and TCRdb retains in-frame clones only, with some absent. The data show about 470,000 clones, 79% seen once. Sample: PBMCs. These receptors were obtained from a woman between 35 and 50 years old in good health. Some clones in this sample may be carry-over from other donors' samples.

The CDR3 protein is CASSPLCGGVHTEAFF. The CDR3 region has the DNA TGTGCCAGCAGCCCCCTTTGTGGGGGCGTACACACTGAAGCTTTCTTT. The chain is built from TRBV11-3 and TRBJ1-1, with D perhaps matching TRBD1 (6 bases). Germline-derived CDR1 and CDR2 are SGHNT and YENEEA. The V gene lost 5 bases and the J gene lost 3 bases, with 19 bases spanning the gap. This CDR3 has 16 amino acids.

The chain uses TRBV7-2 and TRBJ2-1; D possibly corresponds to TRBD2 (6 bases). Per germline, CDR1 SGHTA and CDR2 FQGNSA. The CDR3 loop spans 13 amino acids. Trimming took off 3 bases at V and 9 bases at J, with 12 bases between the two ends. The CDR3 sequence: CASSLTSFGEQFF. The CDR3 nucleotides read TGTGCCAGCAGCTTGACTAGTTTTGGTGAGCAGTTCTTC.

J is TRBJ2-1 and V is TRBV27; weak D call: TRBD1 (5 bases). V was pared by 5 bases and J by 9 bases, with 11 bases between. The CDR3 spans 12 residues. Germline loops: CDR1 MNHEY, CDR2 SMNVEV (reference sequence). The CDR3: CASSLPGREQFF. CDR3 bases: TGTGCCAGCAGTCTCCCAGGGCGTGAGCAGTTCTTC.

This sequence joins TRBV19 and TRBJ2-2; perhaps D is TRBD1 or TRBD2 (6 bases each). This CDR3 has 16 amino acids. Looked up from germline, CDR1 is LNHDA and CDR2 is SQIVND (reference sequence). Trimming removed 2 bases at V and 5 bases at J, with 15 bases between. CDR3 DNA: TGTGCCAGTAGTATACGTGGGGGGCGCAAAACCGGGGAGCTGTTTTTT. Its translation: CASSIRGGRKTGELFF. The variable domain in full, completed from reference TRBV19 and TRBJ2-2, reads DGGITQSPKYLFRKEGQNVTLSCEQNLNHDAMYWYRQDPGQGLRLIYYSQIVNDFQKGDIAEGYSVSREKKESFPLTVTSAQKNPTAFYLCASSIRGGRKTGELFFGEGSRLTVL.

The CDR3: CASSIPIHNEQFF. CDR3 nucleotide sequence: TGTGCCAGTAGTATACCAATACACAATGAGCAGTTCTTC. The chain couples TRBV19 to TRBJ2-1; D remains unclear. V lost 2 bases to trimming and J lost 5 bases, with 7 bases between them. Germline lookup yields CDR1 LNHDA and CDR2 SQIVND (reference sequence). The CDR3 has 13 residues.

The chain carries TRBV19 and TRBJ2-6; 11 bases map to TRBD1. CDR3 size: 17 residues. Germline CDR1 is LNHDA and CDR2 is SQIVND (reference sequence). V gave up 3 bases and J gave up 0 bases; unmatched junction bases: 1. CDR3 in amino acids: CASSIGTGGSGANVLTF. DNA of the CDR3: TGTGCCAGTAGTATCGGGACAGGGGGCTCTGGGGCCAACGTCCTGACTTTC.

The gene calls are TRBV28 and TRBJ1-6; tentatively, D is TRBD1 (6 bases). The germline V and J ends were trimmed by 7 bases and 6 bases, with 10 bases remaining between them. The CDR3 sequence is 13 residues long. Germline-derived CDR1 and CDR2 are MDHEN and SYDVKM. The CDR3 DNA reads as TGTGCCAGCACCTCGGACAGTAATTCACCCCTCCACTTT. It yields the protein CASTSDSNSPLHF.

The gene calls are TRBV4-1 and TRBJ2-5; D call uncertain. Germline lookup yields CDR1 MGHRA and CDR2 YSYEKL. The CDR3 has 15 amino acids. V was pared by 0 bases and J by 5 bases, with 13 bases between. CDR3 coding DNA: TGCGCCAGCAGCCAAGAAATAGCATCCAAGGAGACCCAGTACTTC. Its translation is CASSQEIASKETQYF.

V is TRBV29-1 and J is TRBJ1-1; D is unclear. The germline V gene has CDR1 SQVTM and CDR2 ANQGSEA. V shed 4 bases and J shed 1 base, with 10 bases lying between them. The CDR3 extends over 13 amino acids. CDR3 sequence (DNA): TGCAGCGTTGCGGGGTGGTCGAACACTGAAGCTTTCTTT. It specifies CSVAGWSNTEAFF.

This clone appeared many times. CDR3 sequence reads: CASSLEIAETQYF. In DNA, the CDR3 is TGCGCCAGCAGCTTGGAAATAGCAGAGACCCAGTACTTC. V is TRBV5-1 and J is TRBJ2-5; D not certain. Deletions cut 0 bases from V and 4 bases from J, with 7 bases between. Germline CDR1 reads SGHRS; CDR2 reads YFSETQ. This CDR3 region has 13 residues.

This clone was detected only once. The V gene is TRBV15, the J gene TRBJ2-3; 11 nucleotides line up with TRBD2. The CDR3 loop spans 19 amino acids. V shed 0 bases, J shed 0 bases, and the junction held 8 bases outside the gene matches. CDR1 is LNHNV and CDR2 is YYDKDF in the germline V gene (reference sequence). The chain's CDR3 is CATSRDWGSGRASTDTQYF. The CDR3 DNA reads as TGTGCCACCAGCAGAGATTGGGGTAGCGGGAGGGCAAGCACAGATACGCAGTATTTT.

On this clone itself: This sample also contains other DNA sequences that code for the same CDR3. The chain carries TRBV10-3 and TRBJ2-5, with D possibly TRBD1 on 6 matching bases. The J call may be incorrect, as the DNA end agrees better with TRBJ2-7. This CDR3 has 14 residues. The germline gives CDR1 ENHRY, CDR2 SYGVKD. In DNA, the CDR3 is TGTGCCATCAGTGAAGTACAGGGCGCCTACGAGCAGTACTTC. Translated, it gives CAISEVQGAYEQYF.

This sequence joins TRBV19 and TRBJ2-5; D is ambiguous. This CDR3 has 14 residues. Germline lookup yields CDR1 LNHDA and CDR2 SQIVND (reference sequence). V lost 5 bases to trimming and J lost 0 bases, with 10 bases between them. DNA of the CDR3: TGTGCCAGTAGTCCCTTCGGGTACCAAGAGACCCAGTACTTC. It specifies CASSPFGYQETQYF.

The chain couples TRBV6-1 to TRBJ2-7; D possibly matches TRBD1 or TRBD2 (6 bases each). The CDR3 is 12 amino acids. Trimming left V 4 bases short and J 9 bases short, with 13 bases between. The germline V gene has CDR1 MNHNS and CDR2 SASEGT. Here the CDR3 reads CASSGGAFWQYF. DNA for the CDR3: TGTGCCAGCAGTGGGGGGGCCTTCTGGCAGTACTTC.

Details on this clone: With a much larger clone just one base away, this may be a read error. The same CDR3 also results from other DNA sequences found in this sample. V usage is TRBV15 and J usage is TRBJ1-4, with D possibly matching TRBD1 (6 bases). The germline CDR1 and CDR2 sequences are LNHNV and YYDKDF (reference sequence). CDR3 length: 16 amino acids. V shed 0 bases and J shed 5 bases, with 13 bases lying between them. In nucleotides, the CDR3 is TGTGCCACCAGCAGAGAATGGGTACAGGGCAATGAAAAACTGTTTTTT. Amino acid sequence: CATSREWVQGNEKLFF.

About this clone: The junction and the germline gene differ at one end; a read error may be behind it. The rearrangement links TRBV6-1 to TRBJ2-5, with 10 bases that match TRBD2. Germline CDR1 is MNHNS and CDR2 is SASEGT. This CDR3 is built from 13 residues. The CDR3 DNA reads TGTGCCAGCAGTGAAATTAGCGGGGGGCGCTTGGACTTC. Translated: CASSEISGGRLDF.

As to this clone: The identical CDR3 is also encoded by other nucleotide sequences in the sample. V is TRBV28 and J is TRBJ2-7, with TRBD1 identical over 7 bases. Germline CDR1 reads MDHEN; CDR2 reads SYDVKM. The CDR3 loop spans 15 amino acids. The junction had 8 bases not matched to a gene; V was cut back by 6 bases and J by 0 bases. As DNA, the CDR3 is TGTGCCAGCAGCCCGGTAGACAGGGACTCCTACGAGCAGTACTTC. This sequence encodes CASSPVDRDSYEQYF.

The J gene is TRBJ2-7, the V gene TRBV23-1; D perhaps matches TRBD1 (5 bases). TRBV23-1 is recorded as an ORF, its role being uncertain. V lost 0 bases and J 1 base, leaving 19 bases between the germline ends. The CDR3 has 18 amino acids. The CDR3 DNA reads TGCGCCAGCAGTCAATCGCCAGGGCATTTCTTTAGATCCTACGAGCAGTACTTC. Its translation: CASSQSPGHFFRSYEQYF.

The chain joins TRBV27 to TRBJ2-7, with D possibly being TRBD2 (5 bases). This CDR3 has 14 amino acids. The V end was cut by 0 bases, the J end by 0 bases, with 6 bases between. Per germline, CDR1 MNHEY and CDR2 SMNVEV (reference sequence). This CDR3 reads CASSLSRDSYEQYF. In DNA form, the CDR3 reads TGTGCCAGCAGTTTATCCCGGGACTCCTACGAGCAGTACTTC.

The chain carries TRBV27 and TRBJ1-1; D remains unclear. Per germline, CDR1 MNHEY and CDR2 SMNVEV (reference sequence). Trimming left V 6 bases short and J 0 bases short, with 8 bases between. CDR3 length: 13 amino acids. CDR3 protein: CASRQVMNTEAFF. The CDR3 DNA is TGTGCCAGCAGGCAAGTTATGAACACTGAAGCTTTCTTT.

The chain is built from TRBV27 and TRBJ2-7; no clear D gene. The CDR3 totals 14 residues. Looked up from germline, CDR1 is MNHEY and CDR2 is SMNVEV (reference sequence). Deletions cut 4 bases from V and 0 bases from J, with 10 bases between. DNA of the CDR3: TGTGCCAGCAGTTGGGGTCAGAACTCCTACGAGCAGTACTTC. The encoded protein is CASSWGQNSYEQYF.

This clone was seen a single time. This clone may be a read error of a much larger clone one base away. This chain joins TRBV11-2 and TRBJ2-3; 7 bases align to TRBD2. Germline loops: CDR1 SGHAT, CDR2 FQNNGV. CDR3 length: 15 amino acids. V was clipped by 5 bases and J by 0 bases; unmatched bases: 5. CDR3 residues: CASSLSGSSTDTQYF. The CDR3 nucleotides are TGTGCCAGCAGCCTTAGCGGGTCTAGCACAGATACGCAGTATTTT. Using reference TRBV11-2 and TRBJ2-3 for the parts outside the CDR3, the full variable domain is EAGVAQSPRYKIIEKRQSVAFWCNPISGHATLYWYQQILGQGPKLLIQFQNNGVVDDSQLPKDRFSAERLKGVDSTLKIQPAKLEDSAVYLCASSLSGSSTDTQYFGPGTRLTVL.

This clone was seen just once. CDR3 sequence: CASRDFGYGYTF. CDR3 sequence (DNA): TGTGCCAGCAGGGACTTTGGCTATGGCTACACCTTC. V usage is TRBV9 and J usage is TRBJ1-2; D remains ambiguous. Germline CDR1 SGDLS, CDR2 YYNGEE. The CDR3 runs to 12 residues. Trimming pared 5 bases from V and 4 bases from J, leaving 9 bases between.

The chain is built from TRBV29-1 and TRBJ2-5; 13 nucleotides line up with TRBD2. The J call may be incorrect, as the DNA end agrees better with TRBJ2-7. Per the germline V gene, CDR1 is SQVTM and CDR2 is ANQGSEA. The CDR3 is made up of 15 amino acids. CDR3 in DNA: TGCAGCGTAGCCCCGGGACTAGCGGGGTCCTACGAGCAGTACTTC. Encoded protein: CSVAPGLAGSYEQYF.

This clone has a single count. This sequence joins TRBV7-2 and TRBJ2-7, with TRBD1 matching 9 bases. This CDR3 comprises 15 residues. Germline V gene sequence: CDR1 SGHTA, CDR2 FQGNSA. After removal of 5 bases from V and 3 bases from J, the junction contained 8 bases not matched to a gene. CDR3 region: CASSVSTGGSYEQYF. The CDR3 nucleotides read TGTGCCAGCAGCGTTTCGACAGGGGGTAGCTACGAGCAGTACTTC. Filled out from reference TRBV7-2 and TRBJ2-7, the complete variable domain reads GAGVSQSPSNKVTEKGKDVELRCDPISGHTALYWYRQSLGQGLEFLIYFQGNSAPDKSGLPSDRFSAERTGGSVSTLTIQRTQQEDSAVYLCASSVSTGGSYEQYFGPGTRLTVT.